The rows below give T cell receptor beta chains drawn from one sample of a study of Tregs in tolerant kidney transplant recipients. Only in-frame clones appear in the TCRdb table, and some are missing; sequencing was by immunoSEQ multiplex PCR. The sample holds 60,000 to 95,000 clones, less than 98% seen once. Here the sequenced sample was CD4+ T cells from blood, taken before the transplant. These TCRs come from a human donor who received a combined kidney and bone marrow transplant. Each CDR3 is given without its conserved first and last residue.

CDR3: SVGWAINEKLF; V: TRBV29-1; J: TRBJ1-4
CDR3: ASSLKLHYEQY; V: TRBV11-2; J: TRBJ2-7
CDR3: ARRQEKWDEQF; V: TRBV5-3; J: TRBJ2-1
CDR3: ASSITFAGELF; V: TRBV19; J: TRBJ2-2
CDR3: ASSPARGNQPQH; V: TRBV18; J: TRBJ1-5
CDR3: ASSPWDRRFTDTQY; V: TRBV27; J: TRBJ2-3
CDR3: ASTLTRGRNTEAF; V: TRBV11-2; J: TRBJ1-1
CDR3: ASSYLSGTGINEQY; V: TRBV6-5; J: TRBJ2-7
CDR3: ASSPPSGTAAYEQY; V: TRBV28; J: TRBJ2-7
CDR3: ASSLAPGTDTQY; V: TRBV5-1; J: TRBJ2-3
CDR3: ASSQENRAKGSPLH; V: TRBV4-2; J: TRBJ1-6
CDR3: ASTGGALETQY; V: TRBV2; J: TRBJ2-5
CDR3: ASSQEGAYNGYT; V: TRBV4-3; J: TRBJ1-2
CDR3: ASSPYSGNTGELF; V: TRBV18; J: TRBJ2-2
CDR3: ASSQGLAGTDTQY; V: TRBV4-3; J: TRBJ2-3
CDR3: ASTSGQGSYGYT; V: TRBV28; J: TRBJ1-2
CDR3: ASSKDGGSSYEQY; V: TRBV7-2; J: TRBJ2-7
CDR3: ASSYSTSVSTDTQY; V: TRBV6-6; J: TRBJ2-3
CDR3: ASSVRGSLSNQPQH; V: TRBV6-1; J: TRBJ1-5
CDR3: SVKGDRVGETQY; V: TRBV29-1; J: TRBJ2-5